The T cell receptor (beta chain) under discussion was sequenced for a study of T-cell reconstitution after alpha-beta-depleted transplantation in children. The authors prepared the TCRbeta library with unique molecular identifiers. TCRdb reanalysed the PCR reads using MiXCR and keeps one entry per CDR3 protein. This sample carries 480,000 or so distinct CDR3 sequences, approximately 10% of them seen once, and the ten largest clones take around 2%. This CDR3 has 14 residues. The V gene's germline CDR1 is MDHEN and CDR2 SYDVKM. With V trimmed by 7 bases and J by 3 bases, 9 bases remained unmatched. With regard to this clonotype: The target antigen is unknown.

The study, taken as a whole, reports: One year after transplant, T-cell counts and diversity came mostly from newly produced T cells. In some patients, recipient T cells and intrathymic progenitors surviving conditioning explained high day-60 diversity. Several hundred rapidly expanded clones from non-depleted graft cells reportedly supplied alpha-beta T cells about two months post-transplant.

The V and J genes are TRBV28 and TRBJ2-7; 7 nucleotides match TRBD1. This receptor was taken from a child under 10 years old with inherited bone marrow failure, due to receive a stem cell transplant. Sequenced here: PBMCs, sampled before TCRalphabeta/CD19-depleted stem cell transplant. The CDR3 DNA reads as TGTGCCAGCACCGCAACAGGGGAGAACTACGAGCAGTACTTC. This gives the protein CASTATGENYEQYF.